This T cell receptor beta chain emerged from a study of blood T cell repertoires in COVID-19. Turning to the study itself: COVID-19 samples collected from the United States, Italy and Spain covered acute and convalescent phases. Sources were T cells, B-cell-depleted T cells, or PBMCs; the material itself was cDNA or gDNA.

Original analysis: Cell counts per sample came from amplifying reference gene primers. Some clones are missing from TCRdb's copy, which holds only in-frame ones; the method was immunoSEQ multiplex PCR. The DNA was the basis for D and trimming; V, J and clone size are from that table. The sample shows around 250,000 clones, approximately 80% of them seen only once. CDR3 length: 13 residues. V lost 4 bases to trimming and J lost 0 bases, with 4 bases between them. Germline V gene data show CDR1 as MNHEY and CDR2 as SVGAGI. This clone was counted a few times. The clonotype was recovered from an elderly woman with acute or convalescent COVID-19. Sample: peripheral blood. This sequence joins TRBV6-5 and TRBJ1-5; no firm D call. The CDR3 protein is CASSSVSNQPQHF. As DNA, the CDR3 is TGTGCCAGCAGTTCCGTTAGCAATCAGCCCCAGCATTTT.